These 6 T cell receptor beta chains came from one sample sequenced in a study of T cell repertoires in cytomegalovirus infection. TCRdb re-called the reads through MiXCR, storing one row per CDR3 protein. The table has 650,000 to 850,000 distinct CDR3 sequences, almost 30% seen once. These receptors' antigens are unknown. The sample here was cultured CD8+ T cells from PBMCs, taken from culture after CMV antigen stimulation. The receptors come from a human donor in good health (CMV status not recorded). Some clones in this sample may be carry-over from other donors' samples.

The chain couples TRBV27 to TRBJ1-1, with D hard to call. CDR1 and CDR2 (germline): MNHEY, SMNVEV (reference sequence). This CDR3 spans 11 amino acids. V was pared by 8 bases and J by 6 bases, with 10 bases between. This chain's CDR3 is CASGPAAEAFF. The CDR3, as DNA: TGTGCCAGCGGCCCGGCGGCTGAAGCTTTCTTT.

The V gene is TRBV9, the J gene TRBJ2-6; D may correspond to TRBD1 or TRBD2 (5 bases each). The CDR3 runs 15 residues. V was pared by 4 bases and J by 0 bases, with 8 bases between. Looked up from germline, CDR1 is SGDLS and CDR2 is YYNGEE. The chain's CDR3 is CASSPGPSGANVLTF. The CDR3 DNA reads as TGTGCCAGCAGCCCGGGGCCCTCTGGGGCCAACGTCCTGACTTTC.

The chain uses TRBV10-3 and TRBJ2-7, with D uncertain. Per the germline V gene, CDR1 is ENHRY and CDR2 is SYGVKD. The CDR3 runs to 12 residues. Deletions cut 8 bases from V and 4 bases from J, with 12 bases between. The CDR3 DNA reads TGTGCCATCCGACAAAGCGAATACGAGCAGTACTTC. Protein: CAIRQSEYEQYF.

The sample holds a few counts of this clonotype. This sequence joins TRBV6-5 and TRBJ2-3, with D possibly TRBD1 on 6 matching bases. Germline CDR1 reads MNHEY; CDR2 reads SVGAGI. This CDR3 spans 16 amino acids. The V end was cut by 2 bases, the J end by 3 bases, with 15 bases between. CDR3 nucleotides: TGTGCCAGCAGTTACGCCAGGGGAAGGAAAACAGATACGCAGTATTTT. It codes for CASSYARGRKTDTQYF.

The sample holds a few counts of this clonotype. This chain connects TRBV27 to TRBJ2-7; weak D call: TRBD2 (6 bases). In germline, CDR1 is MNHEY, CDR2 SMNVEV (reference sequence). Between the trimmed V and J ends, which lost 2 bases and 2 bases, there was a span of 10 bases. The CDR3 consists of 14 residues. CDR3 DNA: TGTGCCAGCAGTTTAGGACGGGAGACCTACGAGCAGTACTTC. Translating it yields CASSLGRETYEQYF.

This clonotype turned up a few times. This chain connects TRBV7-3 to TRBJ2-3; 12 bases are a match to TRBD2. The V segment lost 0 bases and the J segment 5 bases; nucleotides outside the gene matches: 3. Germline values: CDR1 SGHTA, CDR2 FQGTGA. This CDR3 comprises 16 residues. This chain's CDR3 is CASSLTTSGGGDTQYF. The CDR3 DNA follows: TGTGCCAGCAGCTTAACGACTAGCGGGGGCGGAGATACGCAGTATTTT.